This TCR beta chain was identified during a study of blood T cell repertoires in COVID-19. Study context: Collection of acute and convalescent COVID-19 samples took place in the United States, Italy and Spain. T cells, B-cell-depleted T cells, or PBMCs provided the cDNA or gDNA that served as material.

Germline-derived CDR1 and CDR2 are SGHAT and FQNNGV. The CDR3 spans 14 residues. V was pared by 5 bases and J by 0 bases, with 2 bases of the junction left unmatched. Sequenced by immunoSEQ multiplex PCR; TCRdb stores in-frame clones only, minus some. The data contain about 72,000 clones, nearly 90% of them seen just once; the ten biggest clones take up approximately 31%. This TCR was sampled from a middle-aged man with acute or convalescent COVID-19. What was sequenced was peripheral blood. V is TRBV11-2 and J is TRBJ1-1; 8 bases map to TRBD1. Written as DNA, the CDR3 is TGTGCCAGCAGCCGACAGGGGTTGAACACTGAAGCTTTCTTT. This translates into CASSRQGLNTEAFF.